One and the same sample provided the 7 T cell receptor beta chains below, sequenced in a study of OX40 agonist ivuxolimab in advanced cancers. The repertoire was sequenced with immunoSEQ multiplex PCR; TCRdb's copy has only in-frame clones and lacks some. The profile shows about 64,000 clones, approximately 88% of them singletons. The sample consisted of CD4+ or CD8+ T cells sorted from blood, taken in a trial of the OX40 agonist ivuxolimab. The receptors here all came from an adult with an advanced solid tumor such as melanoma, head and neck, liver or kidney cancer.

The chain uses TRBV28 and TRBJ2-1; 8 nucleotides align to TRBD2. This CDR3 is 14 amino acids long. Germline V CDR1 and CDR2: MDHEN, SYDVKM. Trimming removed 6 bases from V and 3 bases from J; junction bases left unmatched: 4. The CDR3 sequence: CASSSSGDYNEQFF. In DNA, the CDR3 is TGTGCCAGCAGCAGTAGCGGGGACTACAATGAGCAGTTCTTC.

This chain's CDR3 is CASSPWGRDTGELFF. The DNA for the CDR3 is TGCGCCAGCAGCCCATGGGGGCGGGACACCGGGGAGCTGTTTTTT. This chain joins TRBV4-1 and TRBJ2-2; D possibly corresponds to TRBD1 (6 bases). The CDR3 has 15 amino acids. Germline V lookup: CDR1 MGHRA, CDR2 YSYEKL. The V end was cut by 4 bases, the J end by 3 bases, with 12 bases between.

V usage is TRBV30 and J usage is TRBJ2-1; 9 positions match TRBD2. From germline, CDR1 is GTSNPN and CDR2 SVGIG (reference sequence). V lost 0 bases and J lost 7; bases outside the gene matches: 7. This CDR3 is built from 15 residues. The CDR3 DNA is TGTGCCTGGAGTGTCTTGGGACTAGCAGGTAATGAGCAGTTCTTC. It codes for CAWSVLGLAGNEQFF.

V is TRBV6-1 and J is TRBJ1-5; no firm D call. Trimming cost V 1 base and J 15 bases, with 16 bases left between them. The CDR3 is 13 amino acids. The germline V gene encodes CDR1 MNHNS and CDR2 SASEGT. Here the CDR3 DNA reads TGTGCCAGCAGTGAAGTCTCCGGGGATCTTGGGCATTTT. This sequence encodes CASSEVSGDLGHF.

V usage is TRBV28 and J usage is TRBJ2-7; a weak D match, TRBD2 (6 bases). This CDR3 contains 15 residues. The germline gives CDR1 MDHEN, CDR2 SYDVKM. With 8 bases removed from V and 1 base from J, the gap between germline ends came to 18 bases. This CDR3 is CASGSGGTASYEQYF. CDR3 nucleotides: TGTGCCAGCGGAAGCGGCGGGACCGCTTCCTACGAGCAGTACTTC.

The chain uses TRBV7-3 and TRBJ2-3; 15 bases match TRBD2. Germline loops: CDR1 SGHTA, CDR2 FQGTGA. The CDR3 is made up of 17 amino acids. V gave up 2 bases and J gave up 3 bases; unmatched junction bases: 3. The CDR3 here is CASSLEGTSGRTDTQYF. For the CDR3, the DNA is TGTGCCAGCAGCTTAGAAGGGACTAGCGGGAGGACAGATACGCAGTATTTT. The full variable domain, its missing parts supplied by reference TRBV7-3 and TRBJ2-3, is GAGVSQTPSNKVTEKGKYVELRCDPISGHTALYWYRQSLGQGPEFLIYFQGTGAADDSGLPNDRFFAVRPEGSVSTLKIQRTERGDSAVYLCASSLEGTSGRTDTQYFGPGTRLTVL.

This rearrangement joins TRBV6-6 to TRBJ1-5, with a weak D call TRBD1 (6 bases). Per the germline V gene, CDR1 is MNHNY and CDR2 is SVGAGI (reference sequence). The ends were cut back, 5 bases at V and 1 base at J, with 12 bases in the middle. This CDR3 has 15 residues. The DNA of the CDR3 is TGTGCCAGCAGTCAGACAGGAGTGAGCAATCAGCCCCAGCATTTT. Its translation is CASSQTGVSNQPQHF.